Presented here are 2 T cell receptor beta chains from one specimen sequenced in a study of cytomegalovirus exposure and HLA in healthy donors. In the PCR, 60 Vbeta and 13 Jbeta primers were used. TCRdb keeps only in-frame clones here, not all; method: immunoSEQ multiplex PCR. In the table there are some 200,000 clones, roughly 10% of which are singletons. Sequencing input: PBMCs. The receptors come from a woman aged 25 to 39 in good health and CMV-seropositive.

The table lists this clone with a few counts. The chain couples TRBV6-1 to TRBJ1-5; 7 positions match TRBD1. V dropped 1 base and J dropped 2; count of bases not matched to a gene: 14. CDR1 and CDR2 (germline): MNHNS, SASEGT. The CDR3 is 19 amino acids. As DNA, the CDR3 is TGTGCCAGCAGTGAAGTCCTTACAGGGGCCCATGGGGGCAATCAGCCCCAGCATTTT. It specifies CASSEVLTGAHGGNQPQHF.

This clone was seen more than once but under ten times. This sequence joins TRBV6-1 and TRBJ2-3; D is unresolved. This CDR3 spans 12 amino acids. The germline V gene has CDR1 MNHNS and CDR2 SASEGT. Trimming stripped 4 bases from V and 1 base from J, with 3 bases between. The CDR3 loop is CASSGGTDTQYF. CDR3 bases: TGTGCCAGCAGTGGCGGCACAGATACGCAGTATTTT.